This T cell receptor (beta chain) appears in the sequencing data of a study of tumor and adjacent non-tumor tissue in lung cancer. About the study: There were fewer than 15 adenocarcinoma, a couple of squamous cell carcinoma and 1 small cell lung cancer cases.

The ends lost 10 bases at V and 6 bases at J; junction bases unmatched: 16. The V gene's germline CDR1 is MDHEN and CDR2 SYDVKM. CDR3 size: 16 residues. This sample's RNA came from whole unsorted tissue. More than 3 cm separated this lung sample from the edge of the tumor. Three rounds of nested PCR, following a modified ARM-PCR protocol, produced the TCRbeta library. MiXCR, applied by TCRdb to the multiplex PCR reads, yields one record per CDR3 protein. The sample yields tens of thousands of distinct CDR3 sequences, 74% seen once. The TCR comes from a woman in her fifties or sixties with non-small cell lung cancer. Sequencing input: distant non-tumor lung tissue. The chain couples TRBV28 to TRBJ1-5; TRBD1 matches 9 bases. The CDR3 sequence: CANRPETGGAGQPQHF. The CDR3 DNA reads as TGTGCCAACAGGCCCGAAACAGGGGGCGCTGGTCAGCCCCAGCATTTT.